This T cell receptor (beta chain) comes out of a study of T cell responses to AZD1222 COVID-19 vaccine. Germline values: CDR1 MNHEY, CDR2 SVGAGI. V lost 5 bases and J 3 bases, leaving 10 bases between the germline ends. The CDR3 is 13 residues long. TCRdb's copy holds only in-frame clones and misses some; the assay was immunoSEQ multiplex PCR. The sample holds about 140,000 clones; about 90% are singletons and the top ten take about 7.5%. The material was peripheral blood, obtained 28 days after the second dose of the MenACWY control vaccine. This sequence joins TRBV6-5 and TRBJ1-2; D remains ambiguous. The TCR comes from an adult who received the MenACWY meningococcal vaccine as a control. The CDR3 coding sequence is TGTGCCAGCAGTACGGGGATTGACTATGGCTACACCTTC. Protein product: CASSTGIDYGYTF.